This T cell receptor beta chain was sequenced in a study of cytomegalovirus exposure and HLA in healthy donors. For the study at large: The 100 to 150 validation repertoires and the 666 first-cohort repertoires shared a platform, a later analysis reported.

The CDR3 extends over 11 amino acids. Germline V gives CDR1 DFQATT, CDR2 SNEGSKA (reference sequence). Study-wide findings and caveats: Researchers catalogued about 160 TCR beta chains as cytomegalovirus-associated. Published work reported that the classifier diagnosed cytomegalovirus status with high specificity and sensitivity. As confirmed in vitro, three CMV-associated chains were specific for CMV antigens.

In the case of this clone: The antigen remains undetermined.

Generated by immunoSEQ multiplex PCR, the TCRdb table keeps only in-frame clones and is missing some. The sample shows hundreds of thousands of clones, around 86% of them seen only once. The chain combines TRBV20-1 with TRBJ2-1, with unresolved D. The sample taken for sequencing was PBMCs. The sequence came from a woman aged 18 to 35 in good health and CMV-seronegative. CDR3 sequence reads: CSSLAYNEQFF. The DNA for the CDR3 is TGCTCATCTCTAGCCTACAATGAGCAGTTCTTC.